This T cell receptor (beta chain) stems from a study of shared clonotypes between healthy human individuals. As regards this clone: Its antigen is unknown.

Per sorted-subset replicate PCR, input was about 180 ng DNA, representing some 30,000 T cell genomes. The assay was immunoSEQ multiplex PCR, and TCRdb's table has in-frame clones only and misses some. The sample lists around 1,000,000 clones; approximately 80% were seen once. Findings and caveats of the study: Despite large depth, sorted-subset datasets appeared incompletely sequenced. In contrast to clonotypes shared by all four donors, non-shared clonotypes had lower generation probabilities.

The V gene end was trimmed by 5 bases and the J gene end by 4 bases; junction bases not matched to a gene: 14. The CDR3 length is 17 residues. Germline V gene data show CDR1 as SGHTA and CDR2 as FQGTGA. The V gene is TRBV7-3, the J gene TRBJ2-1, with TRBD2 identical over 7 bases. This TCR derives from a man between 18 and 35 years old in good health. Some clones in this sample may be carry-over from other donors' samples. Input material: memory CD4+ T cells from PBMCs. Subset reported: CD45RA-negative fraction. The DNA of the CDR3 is TGTGCCAGCAGCCGAAGGGCCCCTAGCGGAGTTTACAATGAGCAGTTCTTC. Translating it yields CASSRRAPSGVYNEQFF.